This T cell receptor beta chain emerged from a study of cytomegalovirus exposure and HLA in healthy donors. Study at large: Out of 180 million or so T cells, an earlier analysis found 117 million unique TCR beta sequences in total. There were about 85 million unique TCRs (from HLA-typed donors) in an early data release.

PCR employed 60 Vbeta and 13 Jbeta primers. Libraries were prepared by immunoSEQ multiplex PCR; TCRdb keeps only in-frame clonotypes and omits some of them. The sample gives some 130,000 clones, around 77% of which show up once; roughly 3.9% is in the top ten. The sample holds a few counts of this clone. CDR3 length: 14 residues. With V trimmed by 4 bases and J by 3 bases, 0 bases remained unmatched. Germline assignment: CDR1 MGHDK and CDR2 SYGVNS. The chain joins TRBV25-1 to TRBJ2-2; 9 nucleotides agree with TRBD1. The source material was PBMCs. The receptor comes from a male donor in good health and CMV-seropositive. This chain's CDR3 is CASSGTGDTGELFF. The CDR3, as DNA: TGTGCCAGCAGTGGGACAGGGGACACCGGGGAGCTGTTTTTT.